These 26 T cell receptor beta chains were all obtained from the same sample, sequenced in a study of beta chain features in type 1 diabetes (dated by TCRdb to the late 2010s). Library preparation used the immunoSEQ multiplex PCR assay. The High Capacity cDNA Reverse Transcription Kit was used to reverse transcribe all of the isolated RNA, meaning that expressed TCRB transcripts were what got sequenced. The table comes from immuneACCESS by way of TCRdb, which keeps in-frame sequences with V and J called. Part of the clones is missing from these tables; in studies checked, under half for an unresolved V gene and the rest for unknown reasons. A total of a few hundred thousand clones appear in this sample, approximately 16% of them only once. The top ten hold around 0.02% of the sample. The source material was naive CD4+ T cells from blood. Interpreted using the paper, the cell subset or site label stands for: true naive CD4+ T cells. These receptors were obtained from a young woman in good health.

The J gene is TRBJ1-1, the V gene TRBV9; maybe TRBD1 (5 bases). The V end lost 3 bases, the J end lost 0 bases, and 12 bases lay between the germline ends. Germline CDR1 SGDLS, CDR2 YYNGEE. This CDR3 has 15 residues. The CDR3 DNA reads TGTGCCAGCAGCGCCCAGACACAGGTGAACACTGAAGCTTTCTTT. Translating gives CASSAQTQVNTEAFF.

The chain links TRBV9 to TRBJ2-7; TRBD1 matches 7 bases. V shed 4 bases and J 5 bases; nucleotides not matched to a gene: 15. Germline CDR1 SGDLS, CDR2 YYNGEE. CDR3 length: 16 residues. CDR3 in amino acids: CASSPSAIGGMDEQYF. The CDR3 bases are TGTGCCAGCAGCCCCTCCGCGATAGGGGGCATGGACGAGCAGTACTTC.

In this sample, this clone turned up a few times. The chain joins TRBV18 to TRBJ2-1, with 8 positions matching TRBD2. Germline CDR1 KGHSH, CDR2 LQKENI. V gave up 5 bases and J gave up 13 bases; unmatched junction bases: 13. The CDR3 length is 14 residues. CDR3 sequence: CASSTIRASGLQFF. The CDR3 DNA follows: TGTGCCAGCTCAACTATCCGGGCTAGCGGGTTACAGTTCTTC.

The rearrangement uses TRBV5-1 and TRBJ2-5; D may be TRBD1 (6 bases). Germline CDR1 is SGHRS and CDR2 is YFSETQ. V lost 1 base, J lost 0 bases, and 7 bases lay in between. This CDR3 has 14 residues. The CDR3 region has the DNA TGCGCCAGCAGCTTGCAGGGGCACCAAGAGACCCAGTACTTC. It yields the protein CASSLQGHQETQYF.

This clone was detected only a few times. The V call is TRBV12-5, the J call TRBJ1-1; 7 bases map to TRBD1. From germline, CDR1 is LGHNT and CDR2 FRNRAP. V shed 9 bases, J shed 0 bases, and the junction held 10 bases outside the gene matches. The CDR3 has 15 residues. The CDR3 sequence: CASSPGQIMNTEAFF. CDR3 coding DNA: TGTGCTAGCTCGCCGGGACAGATCATGAACACTGAAGCTTTCTTT.

V and J are TRBV2 and TRBJ2-4; D uncertain. There are 15 residues in the CDR3. Germline V gives CDR1 SNHLY, CDR2 FYNNEI. Trimming took 8 bases from V and 0 from J, leaving 14 bases between them. CDR3 sequence (DNA): TGTGCCAGCTCCTGGATAGGAGAAGCCAAAAACATTCAGTACTTC. It encodes CASSWIGEAKNIQYF.

This chain connects TRBV2 to TRBJ2-7; tentative D call: TRBD2 (7 bases). Germline V gene sequence: CDR1 SNHLY, CDR2 FYNNEI. V shed 6 bases and J shed 6 bases, with 18 bases lying between them. The CDR3 loop spans 14 amino acids. The CDR3 here is CASRGGLPAGEQYF. The CDR3 nucleotides read TGTGCCAGCAGGGGGGGGCTCCCCGCGGGCGAGCAGTACTTC.

This clone was seen just once. Other DNA sequences in this sample translate to the same CDR3. The V gene is TRBV6-5, the J gene TRBJ1-1, with a possible D match to TRBD1 (6 bases). The length of the CDR3 is 14 residues. The germline gives CDR1 MNHEY, CDR2 SVGAGI. V lost 3 bases to trimming and J lost 0 bases, with 8 bases between them. The CDR3 here is CASSYTGLNTEAFF. CDR3 coding DNA: TGTGCCAGCAGTTATACAGGGCTGAACACTGAAGCTTTCTTT.

This rearrangement joins TRBV28 to TRBJ2-3; possibly TRBD1 for D (5 bases). Germline-derived CDR1 and CDR2 are MDHEN and SYDVKM. Trimming cost V 10 bases and J 0 bases, with 17 bases left between them. The CDR3 runs to 15 residues. The CDR3 nucleotides are TGTGCCACCCCCTCCCCCCCAGGGAGCACAGATACGCAGTATTTT. Protein: CATPSPPGSTDTQYF.

The chain joins TRBV5-1 to TRBJ1-2; TRBD1 aligns across 10 bases. Germline lookup yields CDR1 SGHRS and CDR2 YFSETQ. V was clipped by 4 bases and J by 4 bases; unmatched bases: 7. The CDR3 is made up of 15 amino acids. In nucleotides, the CDR3 is TGCGCCAGCAGCCCCTGGGACAGGGGAGGCTATGGCTACACCTTC. It translates to CASSPWDRGGYGYTF.

This clone was counted between two and nine times. The chain carries TRBV10-3 and TRBJ2-3; 8 bases match TRBD2. The germline V gene has CDR1 ENHRY and CDR2 SYGVKD. J was trimmed by 2 bases and V by 2 bases; bases with no gene match: 6. CDR3 size: 16 residues. CDR3 residues: CAISEGTSDYTDTQYF. The CDR3 bases are TGTGCCATCAGTGAGGGGACTAGTGATTACACAGATACGCAGTATTTT.

This clone was observed a few times. J is TRBJ2-5 and V is TRBV11-2; TRBD2 might be the D (6 bases). V was clipped by 5 bases and J by 2 bases, with 9 bases between them. The CDR3 is made up of 13 amino acids. Germline V CDR1 and CDR2: SGHAT, FQNNGV. The CDR3 region has the DNA TGTGCCAGCAGCCGCGGGACGCAAGAGACCCAGTACTTC. Its translation is CASSRGTQETQYF.

This clone was picked up a small number of times. The gene calls are TRBV4-3 and TRBJ1-2; 7 nucleotides align to TRBD1. In germline, CDR1 is LGHNA, CDR2 YSLEER. Trimming took 1 base from V and 2 from J; bases not matched to a gene: 7. The CDR3 loop spans 16 amino acids. Written as DNA, the CDR3 is TGCGCCAGCAGCCAAGGAGGAGGGACAGCCAACTATGGCTACACCTTC. This sequence encodes CASSQGGGTANYGYTF.

This clone was detected a few times. This chain links TRBV5-4 with TRBJ2-7, with 7 bases matching TRBD1. J gave up 6 bases and V 4 bases, and 10 bases lay outside the gene matches. Germline values: CDR1 SGHNT, CDR2 YYREEE (reference sequence). The CDR3 is made up of 14 amino acids. The CDR3 loop is CASSAGTVRREQYF. CDR3 nucleotide sequence: TGTGCCAGCAGCGCAGGGACAGTGAGGCGCGAGCAGTACTTC.

This clone was detected only a few times. The chain recombines TRBV18 with TRBJ2-7; 9 nucleotides match TRBD1. The CDR3 runs to 15 residues. Germline V CDR1 and CDR2: KGHSH, LQKENI. J was trimmed by 7 bases and V by 4 bases; bases with no gene match: 11. CDR3 nucleotide sequence: TGTGCCAGCTCACTCCGGACAGGGGCCTCAGATGAGCAGTACTTC. Translating it yields CASSLRTGASDEQYF.

This clone has just a few counts. J is TRBJ2-2 and V is TRBV2, with TRBD1 identical over 8 bases. The germline gives CDR1 SNHLY, CDR2 FYNNEI. V was pared by 6 bases and J by 3 bases, with 6 bases of the junction left unmatched. The CDR3 length is 15 residues. CDR3 sequence: CASSKGQDYTGELFF. Here the CDR3 DNA reads TGTGCCAGCAGCAAGGGACAGGACTACACCGGGGAGCTGTTTTTT.

Only a few counts were recorded for this clone. The V call is TRBV6-7, the J call TRBJ1-1, with a tentative D call TRBD1 (6 bases). TRBV6-7 is sorted into the ORF group, with uncertain function. This CDR3 contains 14 residues. Deletions cut 9 bases from V and 2 bases from J, with 16 bases between. The CDR3 protein is CARAGTRGNTEAFF. In DNA form, the CDR3 reads TGTGCCAGAGCCGGGACACGCGGAAACACTGAAGCTTTCTTT.

The chain couples TRBV7-2 to TRBJ2-1; 11 nucleotides match TRBD2. The CDR3 has 18 residues. Germline values: CDR1 SGHTA, CDR2 FQGNSA. Trimming took 4 bases from V and 3 from J; bases not matched to a gene: 11. For the CDR3, the DNA is TGTGCCAGCAGCTCCCCTGAGGCTAGCGGGAGGATCTACAATGAGCAGTTCTTC. It yields the protein CASSSPEASGRIYNEQFF.

This chain joins TRBV19 and TRBJ2-7; a weak D match, TRBD1 (6 bases). The CDR3 is 13 amino acids. CDR1 is LNHDA, CDR2 SQIVND, per germline (reference sequence). Trimming removed 5 bases from V and 5 bases from J, with 13 bases in between. This CDR3 is CASSYRDIDEQYF. DNA of the CDR3: TGTGCCAGTAGTTACCGGGACATCGACGAGCAGTACTTC.

This chain connects TRBV7-8 to TRBJ2-5, with 8 bases fitting TRBD2. Germline V gives CDR1 SGHVS, CDR2 FQNEAQ. The CDR3 runs to 15 residues. After removal of 5 bases from V and 5 bases from J, the junction contained 10 bases not matched to a gene. CDR3 amino acids: CASSNTGTRQETQYF. CDR3 bases: TGTGCCAGCAGCAATACCGGGACTAGGCAGGAGACCCAGTACTTC.

The CDR3 reads CASSSMAGGADEQYF. CDR3 in DNA: TGTGCCAGCTCATCGATGGCGGGAGGCGCCGACGAGCAGTACTTC. The chain couples TRBV18 to TRBJ2-7; TRBD2 matches 8 bases. This CDR3 contains 15 residues. From germline, CDR1 is KGHSH and CDR2 LQKENI. J lost 5 bases, V lost 5 bases, and 11 bases had no gene match. Drawing the rest from reference TRBV18 and TRBJ2-7, the complete variable domain is NAGVMQNPRHLVRRRGQEARLRCSPMKGHSHVYWYRQLPEEGLKFMVYLQKENIIDESGMPKERFSAEFPKEGPSILRIQQVVRGDSAAYFCASSSMAGGADEQYFGPGTRLTVT.

This chain uses TRBV29-1 with TRBJ1-2; 7 bases align to TRBD1. Germline V gene lookup returns CDR1 SQVTM and CDR2 ANQGSEA. This CDR3 has 15 residues. V shed 6 bases, J shed 0 bases, and the junction held 10 bases outside the gene matches. This chain's CDR3 is CSVPMTGTSNYGYTF. The CDR3 DNA sequence: TGCAGCGTCCCCATGACAGGGACTTCTAACTATGGCTACACCTTC.

The chain couples TRBV5-1 to TRBJ2-7; D is possibly TRBD1 (6 bases). In germline, CDR1 is SGHRS, CDR2 YFSETQ. V gave up 6 bases and J gave up 5 bases, with 18 bases separating them. This CDR3 is 14 amino acids long. The CDR3 protein is CASTLDRRGNEQYF. The CDR3 nucleotides are TGCGCCAGCACTCTGGACAGAAGAGGGAACGAGCAGTACTTC. Filled out from reference TRBV5-1 and TRBJ2-7, the complete variable domain reads KAGVTQTPRYLIKTRGQQVTLSCSPISGHRSVSWYQQTPGQGLQFLFEYFSETQRNKGNFPGRFSGRQFSNSRSEMNVSTLELGDSALYLCASTLDRRGNEQYFGPGTRLTVT.

This rearrangement joins TRBV7-9 to TRBJ2-1; TRBD2 aligns across 10 bases. Trimming cost V 4 bases and J 5 bases; bases outside gene matches: 5. Germline CDR1 reads SEHNR; CDR2 reads FQNEAQ (reference sequence). The CDR3 totals 15 residues. CDR3 amino acids: CASSSGTSVDNEQFF. The CDR3 DNA reads as TGTGCCAGCAGCTCCGGGACTAGCGTAGACAATGAGCAGTTCTTC.

In its sample, this clone was seen a few times. The rearrangement links TRBV27 to TRBJ2-3, with D possibly TRBD2 on 6 matching bases. V was trimmed by 7 bases and J by 4 bases, leaving 24 bases between them. The CDR3 is 17 amino acids. Germline V lookup: CDR1 MNHEY, CDR2 SMNVEV (reference sequence). The CDR3 DNA reads as TGTGCCAGCATGAGAAGGGTCGGGGGTTTAAAGCCAGATACGCAGTATTTT. Protein product: CASMRRVGGLKPDTQYF.

There are a few counts of this clone. This chain uses TRBV19 with TRBJ1-5; 7 bases line up with TRBD1. J lost 10 bases, V lost 6 bases, and 15 bases had no gene match. The length of the CDR3 is 15 residues. From germline, CDR1 is LNHDA and CDR2 SQIVND (reference sequence). CDR3 sequence: CASRTLDRDGLPQHF. The DNA of the CDR3 is TGTGCCAGTAGGACTCTCGACAGGGATGGTCTTCCCCAGCATTTT.